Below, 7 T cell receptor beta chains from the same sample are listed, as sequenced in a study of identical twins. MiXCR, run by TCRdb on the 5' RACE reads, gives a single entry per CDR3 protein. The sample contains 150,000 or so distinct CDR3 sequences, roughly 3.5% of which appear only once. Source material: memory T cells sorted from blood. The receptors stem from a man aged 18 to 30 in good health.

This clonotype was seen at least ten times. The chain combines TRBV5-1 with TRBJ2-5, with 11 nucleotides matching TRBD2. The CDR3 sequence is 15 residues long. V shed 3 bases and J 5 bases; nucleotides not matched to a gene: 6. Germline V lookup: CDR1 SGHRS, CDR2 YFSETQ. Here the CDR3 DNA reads TGCGCCAGCAGCTCGTTAGCGGGAGGGCGGGAGACCCAGTACTTC. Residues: CASSSLAGGRETQYF.

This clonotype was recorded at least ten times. CDR3 sequence (DNA): TGTGCCACCAGTGAGAGAGGGGGTCGGAAGAAAGAGCAGTTCTTC. Translated, it gives CATSERGGRKKEQFF. J is TRBJ2-1 and V is TRBV24-1; perhaps TRBD1 as D (6 bases). In germline, CDR1 is KGHDR, CDR2 SFDVKD. This CDR3 is built from 15 residues. The ends were cut back, 4 bases at V and 10 bases at J, with 19 bases in the middle.

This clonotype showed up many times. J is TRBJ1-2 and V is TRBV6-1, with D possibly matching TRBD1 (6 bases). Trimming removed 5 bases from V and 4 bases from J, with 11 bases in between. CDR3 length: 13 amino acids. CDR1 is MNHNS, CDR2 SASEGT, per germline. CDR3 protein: CASSPTGIYGYTF. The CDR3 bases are TGTGCCAGCAGTCCCACAGGGATCTATGGCTACACCTTC.

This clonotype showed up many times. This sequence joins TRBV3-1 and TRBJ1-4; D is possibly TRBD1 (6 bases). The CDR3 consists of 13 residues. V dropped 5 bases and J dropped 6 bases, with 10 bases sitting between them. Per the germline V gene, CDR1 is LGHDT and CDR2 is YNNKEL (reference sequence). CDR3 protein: CASSYTGHEKLFF. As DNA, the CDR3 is TGTGCCAGCAGCTATACAGGGCATGAAAAACTGTTTTTT.

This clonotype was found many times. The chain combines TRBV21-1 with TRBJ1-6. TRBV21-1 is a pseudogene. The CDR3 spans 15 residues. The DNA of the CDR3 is TGTGCCAGCAGCGCCCAAGTTCGACAATCTTCACCCCTCCACTTT. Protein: CASSAQVRQSSPLHF.

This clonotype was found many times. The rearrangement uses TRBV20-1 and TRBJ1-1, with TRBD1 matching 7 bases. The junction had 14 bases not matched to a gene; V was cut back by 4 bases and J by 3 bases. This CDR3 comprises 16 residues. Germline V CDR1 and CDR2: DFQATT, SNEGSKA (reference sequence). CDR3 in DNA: TGCAGTGCTATTAGCGGGGACAGCCTAAGCCACACTGAAGCTTTCTTT. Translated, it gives CSAISGDSLSHTEAFF.

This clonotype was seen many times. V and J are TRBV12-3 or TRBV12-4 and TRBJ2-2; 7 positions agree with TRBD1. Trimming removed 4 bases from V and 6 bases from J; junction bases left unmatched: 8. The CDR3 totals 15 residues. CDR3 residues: CASSSSRQGAGELFF. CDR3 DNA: TGTGCCAGCAGTTCATCCCGACAGGGAGCCGGGGAGCTGTTTTTT.